This T cell receptor beta chain originates from a study of Ad26.COV2.S vaccination and SARS-CoV-2 variants. Overall study context: A participant enrolled in the COV1001 Ad26.COV2.S trial arm provided the sample.

This sample's treatment: around 19 received Ad26.COV2.S at low or high dose, single or two shots; several received placebo; per-sample allocation not given. Sampling happened 63 days after the first vaccine or placebo injection. The repertoire was sequenced with immunoSEQ multiplex PCR; TCRdb's copy has only in-frame clones and lacks some. The data hold about 400,000 clones, with around nine tenths observed a single time. Source: peripheral blood, taken in a trial of Ad26.COV2.S vaccine versus placebo. The origin of this receptor is a person between 18 and 65 years old who received the Ad26.COV2.S COVID-19 vaccine or a placebo.

Here the CDR3 DNA reads TGCGCCAGCAGTCAGGGCTCTATCTACGAGCAGTACTTC. As protein: CASSQGSIYEQYF. This chain uses TRBV23-1 with TRBJ2-7; no firm D call. TRBV23-1 is classed as an ORF, of uncertain function. Trimming removed 3 bases at V and 3 bases at J, with 9 bases between. This CDR3 spans 13 amino acids.